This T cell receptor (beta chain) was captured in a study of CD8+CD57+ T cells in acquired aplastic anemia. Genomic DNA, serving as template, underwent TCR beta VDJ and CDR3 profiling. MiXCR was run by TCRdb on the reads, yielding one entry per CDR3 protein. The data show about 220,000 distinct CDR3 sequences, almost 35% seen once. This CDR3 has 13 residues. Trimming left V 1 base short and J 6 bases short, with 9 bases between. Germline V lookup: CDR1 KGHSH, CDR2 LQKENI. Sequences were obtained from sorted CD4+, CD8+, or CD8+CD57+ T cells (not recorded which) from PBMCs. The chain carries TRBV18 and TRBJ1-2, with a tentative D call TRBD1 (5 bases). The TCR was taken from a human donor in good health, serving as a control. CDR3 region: CASSPLQGNGYTF. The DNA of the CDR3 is TGTGCCAGCTCACCACTTCAGGGCAATGGCTACACCTTC. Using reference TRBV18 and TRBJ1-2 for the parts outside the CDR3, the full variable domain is NAGVMQNPRHLVRRRGQEARLRCSPMKGHSHVYWYRQLPEEGLKFMVYLQKENIIDESGMPKERFSAEFPKEGPSILRIQQVVRGDSAAYFCASSPLQGNGYTFGSGTRLTVV.